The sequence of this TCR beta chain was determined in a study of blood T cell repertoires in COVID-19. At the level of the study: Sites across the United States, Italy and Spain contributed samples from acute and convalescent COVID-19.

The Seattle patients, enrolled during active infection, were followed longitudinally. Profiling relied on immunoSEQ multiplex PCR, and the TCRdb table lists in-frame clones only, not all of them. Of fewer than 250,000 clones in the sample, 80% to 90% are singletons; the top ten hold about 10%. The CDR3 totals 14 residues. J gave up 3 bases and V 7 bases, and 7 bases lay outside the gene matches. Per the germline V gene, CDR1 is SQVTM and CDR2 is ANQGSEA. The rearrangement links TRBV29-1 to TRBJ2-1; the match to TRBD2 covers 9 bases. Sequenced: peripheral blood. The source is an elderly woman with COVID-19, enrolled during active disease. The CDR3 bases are TGCAGCGGTAGGCGGGGGGGCAACTACAATGAGCAGTTCTTC. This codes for CSGRRGGNYNEQFF.